This T cell receptor beta chain stems from a study of shared clonotypes between healthy human individuals. Participating donors were healthy, HIV-negative adults free of recent acute infections or vaccinations. The sequencing of unsorted PBMC DNA took place on ten immunoSEQ deep assay plates. The table came from immunoSEQ multiplex PCR; TCRdb's copy has only in-frame clones and leaves some out. The data hold about half a million clones, with less than 85% observed a single time. The CDR3 has 13 residues. Germline V gene lookup returns CDR1 SGHTA and CDR2 FQGNSA. V shed 4 bases, J shed 12 bases, and the junction held 7 bases outside the gene matches.

The sequence was obtained from a woman in her forties in good health. Some clones in this sample may be carry-over from other donors' samples. This chain joins TRBV7-2 and TRBJ2-1; 9 bases fit TRBD2. Sequencing was done on a sample of PBMCs. The CDR3 protein is CASSYQGLAWQFF. Here the CDR3 DNA reads TGTGCCAGCAGCTACCAAGGACTAGCGTGGCAGTTCTTC.